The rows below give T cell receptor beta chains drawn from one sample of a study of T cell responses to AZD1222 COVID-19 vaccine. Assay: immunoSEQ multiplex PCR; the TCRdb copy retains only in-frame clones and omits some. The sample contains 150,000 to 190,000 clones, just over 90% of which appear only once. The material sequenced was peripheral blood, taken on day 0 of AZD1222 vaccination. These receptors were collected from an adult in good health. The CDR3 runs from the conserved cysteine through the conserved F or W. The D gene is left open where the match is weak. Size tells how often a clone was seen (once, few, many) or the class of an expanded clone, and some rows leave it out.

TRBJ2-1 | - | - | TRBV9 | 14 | TGTGCCAGCAGCCCCCGGGACGAACCCAATGAGCAGTTCTTC | CASSPRDEPNEQFF
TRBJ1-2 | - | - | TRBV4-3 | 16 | TGCGCCAGCAGCCAAATAGGGGGTGGAGCTAACTATGGCTACACCTTC | CASSQIGGGANYGYTF
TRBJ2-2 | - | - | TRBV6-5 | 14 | TGTGCCAGCAGAGCCGGGACATCAACCGGGGAGCTGTTTTTT | CASRAGTSTGELFF
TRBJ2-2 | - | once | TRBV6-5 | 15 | TGTGCCAGCCAAAGAGGGCTTACGAACACCGGGGAGCTGTTTTTT | CASQRGLTNTGELFF
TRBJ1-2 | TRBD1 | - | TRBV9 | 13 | TGTGCCAGCAGCGTCCGGGACAGGGGGCCGGAGGCCTTC | CASSVRDRGPEAF
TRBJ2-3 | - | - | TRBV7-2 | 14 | TGTGCCAGCAGCTTAGGGACTCTTACAGATACGCAGTATTTT | CASSLGTLTDTQYF
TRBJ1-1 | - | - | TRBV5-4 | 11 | TGTGCCACGGGACAGAACACTGAAGCTTTCTTT | CATGQNTEAFF
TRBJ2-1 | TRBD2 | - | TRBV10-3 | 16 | TGTGCCATCAGGGGTGGGGGACTAGCGGGAGGCGATGAGCAGTTCTTC | CAIRGGGLAGGDEQFF
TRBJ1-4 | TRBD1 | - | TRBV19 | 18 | TGTGCCAGTAGTATCTACCTCCGACAGGGGGCAACTAATGAAAAACTGTTTTTT | CASSIYLRQGATNEKLFF
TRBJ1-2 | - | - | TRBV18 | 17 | TGTGCCAGCTCACCACCCGACAGCAGCGGTCCTGTATATGGCTACACCTTC | CASSPPDSSGPVYGYTF
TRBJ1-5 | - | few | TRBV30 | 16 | TGTGCCTGGAGGCTAACGGGGACGGGGAACAATCAGCCCCAGCATTTT | CAWRLTGTGNNQPQHF
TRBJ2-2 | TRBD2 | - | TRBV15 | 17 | TGTGCCACCAGCCCCCCGGGACTAGCGGGAATCGCCGGGGAGCTGTTTTTT | CATSPPGLAGIAGELFF
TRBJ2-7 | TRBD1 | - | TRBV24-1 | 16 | TGTGCCACCAGTGATTCCGCCGGGACAGGCTCCTACGAGCAGTACTTC | CATSDSAGTGSYEQYF
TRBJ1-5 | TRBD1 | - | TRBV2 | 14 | TGTGCCAGCGACGCACAGGGGACGGATCAGCCCCAGCATTTT | CASDAQGTDQPQHF
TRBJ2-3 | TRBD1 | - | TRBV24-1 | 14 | TGTGCCACCAGCGGCAGGGGGCGGGGAGATACGCAGTATTTT | CATSGRGRGDTQYF
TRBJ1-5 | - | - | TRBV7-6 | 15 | TGTGCCAGCAGCCCATCTGGAGATAGCAATCAGCCCCAGCATTTT | CASSPSGDSNQPQHF
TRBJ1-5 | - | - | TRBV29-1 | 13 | TGCAGCGTTGAAGAGAGGGAGGGTCAGCCCCAGCATTTT | CSVEEREGQPQHF
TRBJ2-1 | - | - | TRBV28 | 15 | TGTGCCAGCAGTATAGACAGGGAGGACGTTGGTGAGCAGTTCTTC | CASSIDREDVGEQFF
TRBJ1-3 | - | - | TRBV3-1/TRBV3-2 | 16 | TGTGCCAGCAGCCAAGGTTTCTCCCCCTCTGGAAACACCATATATTTT | CASSQGFSPSGNTIYF
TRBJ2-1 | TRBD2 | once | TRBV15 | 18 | TGTGCCACCAGCAGAGGGGCTAGCGGGAGAGTCGGCTACAATGAGCAGTTCTTC | CATSRGASGRVGYNEQFF
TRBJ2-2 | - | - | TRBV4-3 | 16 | TGCGCCAGCAGCCAAGATGCTCGGCGGGACGGCGGGGAGCTGTTTTTT | CASSQDARRDGGELFF
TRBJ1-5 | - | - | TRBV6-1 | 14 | TGTGCCAGCAGTGACAGATATAGCAATCAGCCCCAGCATTTT | CASSDRYSNQPQHF
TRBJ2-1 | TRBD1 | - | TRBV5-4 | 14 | TGTGCCAGCAGCCCATGGACAGGCTACAATGAGCAGTTCTTC | CASSPWTGYNEQFF
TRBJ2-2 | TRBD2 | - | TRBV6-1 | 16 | TGTGCCAGCAGTGGCCTCGGCGGGAGTGGGTACGGGGAGCTGTTTTTT | CASSGLGGSGYGELFF
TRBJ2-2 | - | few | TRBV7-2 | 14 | TGTGCCAGCAGCTGGGACGGCAACACCGGGGAGCTGTTTTTT | CASSWDGNTGELFF
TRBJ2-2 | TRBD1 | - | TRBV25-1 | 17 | TGTGCCAGCAGTACCACTTTGGGACAGGAGAACACCGGGGAGCTGTTTTTT | CASSTTLGQENTGELFF
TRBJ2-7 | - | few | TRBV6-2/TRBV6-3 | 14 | TGTGCCAGCAGTTATCGGGACGGACCATACGAGCAGTACTTC | CASSYRDGPYEQYF
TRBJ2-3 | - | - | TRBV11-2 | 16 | TGTGCCAGCAGGCAGAGGACCCCTCGGGGCACAGATACGCAGTATTTT | CASRQRTPRGTDTQYF
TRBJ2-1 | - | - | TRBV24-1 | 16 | TGTGCCACCAGTGACGTACAGGGGGGGTCCCACAATGAGCAGTTCTTC | CATSDVQGGSHNEQFF
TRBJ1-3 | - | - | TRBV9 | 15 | TGTGCCAGCAGCGTAGAGGGGAGCTCTGGAAACACCATATATTTT | CASSVEGSSGNTIYF
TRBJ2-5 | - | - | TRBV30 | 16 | TGTGCCTGGAGTGGGGGTTTAGGACGGTACCAAGAGACCCAGTACTTC | CAWSGGLGRYQETQYF
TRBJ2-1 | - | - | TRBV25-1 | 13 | TGTGCCAGCAGTGACGCCAAGGGCAATGAGCAGTTCTTC | CASSDAKGNEQFF
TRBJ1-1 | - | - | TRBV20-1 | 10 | TGCAGTGCTGGAGGTTCAGAAGCTTTCTTT | CSAGGSEAFF
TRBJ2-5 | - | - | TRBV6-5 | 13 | TGTGCCAGCGGTAGAGGGGTGTTGGAGACCCAGTACTTC | CASGRGVLETQYF
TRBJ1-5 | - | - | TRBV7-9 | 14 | TGTGCCAGCAGCGACCCGGGGGAGGGCCAGCCCCAGCATTTT | CASSDPGEGQPQHF
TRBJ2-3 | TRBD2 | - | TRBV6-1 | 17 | TGTGCCAGCAGTGAAATCCGGACTAGCGGGAGCACAGATACGCAGTATTTT | CASSEIRTSGSTDTQYF
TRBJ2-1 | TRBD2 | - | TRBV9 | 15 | TGTGCCAGCAGCGTAGTTAGCGGGGGCGGGAGTGAGCAGTTCTTC | CASSVVSGGGSEQFF
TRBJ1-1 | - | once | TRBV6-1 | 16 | TGTGCCAGCAGTGAAAACTACGGCAGGCCGAACACTGAAGCTTTCTTT | CASSENYGRPNTEAFF
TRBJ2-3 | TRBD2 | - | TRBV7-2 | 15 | TGTGCCAGCAGCTTAAGCGGGAGATCCTCAGATACGCAGTATTTT | CASSLSGRSSDTQYF
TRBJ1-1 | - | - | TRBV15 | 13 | TGTGCCACCTCACGGGGGCTTAGGAGTGAAGCTTTCTTT | CATSRGLRSEAFF
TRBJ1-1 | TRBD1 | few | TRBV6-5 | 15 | TGTGCCAGTTCCCGGGACAGGGGGATGAACACTGAAGCTTTCTTT | CASSRDRGMNTEAFF
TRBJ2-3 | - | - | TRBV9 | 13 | TGTGCCAGCAGCTCCTACCCTACAGATACGCAGTATTTT | CASSSYPTDTQYF
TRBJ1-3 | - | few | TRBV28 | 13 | TGTGCCAGCAGTTTATTTAACCGAAACACCATATATTTT | CASSLFNRNTIYF
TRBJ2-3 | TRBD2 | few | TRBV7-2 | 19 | TGTGCCAGCAGCTTATGGGGCGGGAGGGTTACTAAAAGCACAGATACGCAGTATTTT | CASSLWGGRVTKSTDTQYF
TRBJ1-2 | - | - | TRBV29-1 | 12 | TGCAGCGTTGGCGAGGGGTACGATGGCTACACCTTC | CSVGEGYDGYTF
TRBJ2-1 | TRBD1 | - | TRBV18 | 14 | TGTGCCAGCTCACCGGGACAGCAATACAATGAGCAGTTCTTC | CASSPGQQYNEQFF
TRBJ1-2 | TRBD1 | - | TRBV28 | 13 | TGTGCCAGCAGTGGGACAGGGAGATATGGCTACACCTTC | CASSGTGRYGYTF
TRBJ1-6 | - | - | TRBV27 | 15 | TGTGCCAGCAGTTTAACCCTTCTGGGGTATTCACCCCTCCACTTT | CASSLTLLGYSPLHF
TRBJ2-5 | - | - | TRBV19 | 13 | TGTGCCAGTAGTAGATTTCGCGGCGAGACCCAGTACTTC | CASSRFRGETQYF
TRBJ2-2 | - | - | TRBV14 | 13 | TGTGCCAGCAGCCAGGACTGGACCGGGGAGCTGTTTTTT | CASSQDWTGELFF
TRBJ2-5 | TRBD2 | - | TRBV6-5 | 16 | TGTGCCAGCAGTTACGGCGGGACTACTCTGAAAGAGACCCAGTACTTC | CASSYGGTTLKETQYF
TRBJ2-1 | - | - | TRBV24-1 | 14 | TGTGCCACCAGGGCAACCGGGACACGAAATGAGCAGTTCTTC | CATRATGTRNEQFF
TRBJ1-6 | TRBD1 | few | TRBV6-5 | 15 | TGTGCCAGCAGAGGACAGGGGGGCAATTTTTCACCCCTCCACTTT | CASRGQGGNFSPLHF
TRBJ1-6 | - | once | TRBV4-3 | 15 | TGCGCCAGCAGCCAAGAAGCGCAGAGAAGCTCACCCCTCCACTTT | CASSQEAQRSSPLHF
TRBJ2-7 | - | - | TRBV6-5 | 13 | TGTGCCAGCAGGTACAGGGAGGGCTACGAGCAGTACTTC | CASRYREGYEQYF
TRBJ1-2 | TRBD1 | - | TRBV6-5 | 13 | TGTGCCAGCAGGGCTCAGGGGGCGCCTGGCTACACCTTC | CASRAQGAPGYTF
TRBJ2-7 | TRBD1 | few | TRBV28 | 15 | TGTGCCAGCAGTTTACAGGGGGCAGGCACCTACGAGCAGTACTTC | CASSLQGAGTYEQYF
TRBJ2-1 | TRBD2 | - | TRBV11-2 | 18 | TGTGCCAGCAGCTTAGTGGGGACTAGCGGGACGCCCCATTTTGAGCAGTTCTTC | CASSLVGTSGTPHFEQFF
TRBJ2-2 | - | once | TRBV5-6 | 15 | TGTGCCAGCAGCTTGGGAGGGTTGGACACCGGGGAGCTGTTTTTT | CASSLGGLDTGELFF